This entry is about one T cell receptor beta chain. These data belong to a study of blood T cell repertoires in COVID-19. This CDR3 has 19 amino acids. The J segment lost 1 base and the V segment lost 0 bases, leaving 10 bases of the junction unmatched. Germline V gene lookup returns CDR1 KGHDR and CDR2 SFDVKD. Under the authors' procedure: Estimation of nucleated cell counts relied on the amplification of reference gene primers. Some clones are missing from TCRdb's copy, which holds only in-frame ones; the method was immunoSEQ multiplex PCR. Clone size and V and J calls were adopted from that table, with D and trimming inferred from the DNA. This sample carries 150,000 to 200,000 clones, 84% of them seen once, and the ten largest clones take under 15%.

This sequence joins TRBV24-1 and TRBJ2-5; 10 bases are shared with TRBD2. Sequenced sample: peripheral blood. The clonotype was recovered from a man aged 30 to 45 with active or convalescent COVID-19. The CDR3 bases are TGTGCCACCAGTGATTTGAAGCGGGAGGGCCTTCTGCCCCAAGAGACCCAGTACTTC. Protein product: CATSDLKREGLLPQETQYF.